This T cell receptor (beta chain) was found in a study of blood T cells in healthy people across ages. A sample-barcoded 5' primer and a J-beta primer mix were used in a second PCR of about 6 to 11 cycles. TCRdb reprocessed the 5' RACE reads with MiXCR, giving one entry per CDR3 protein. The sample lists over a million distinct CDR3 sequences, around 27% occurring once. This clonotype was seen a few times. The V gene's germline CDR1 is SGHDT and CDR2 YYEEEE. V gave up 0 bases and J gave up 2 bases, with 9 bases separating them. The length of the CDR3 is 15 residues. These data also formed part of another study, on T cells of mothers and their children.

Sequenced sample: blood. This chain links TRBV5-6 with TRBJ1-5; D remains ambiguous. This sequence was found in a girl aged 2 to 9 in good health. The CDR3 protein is CASSLALLGNQPQHF. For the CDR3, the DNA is TGTGCCAGCAGCTTGGCACTTCTCGGCAATCAGCCCCAGCATTTT.